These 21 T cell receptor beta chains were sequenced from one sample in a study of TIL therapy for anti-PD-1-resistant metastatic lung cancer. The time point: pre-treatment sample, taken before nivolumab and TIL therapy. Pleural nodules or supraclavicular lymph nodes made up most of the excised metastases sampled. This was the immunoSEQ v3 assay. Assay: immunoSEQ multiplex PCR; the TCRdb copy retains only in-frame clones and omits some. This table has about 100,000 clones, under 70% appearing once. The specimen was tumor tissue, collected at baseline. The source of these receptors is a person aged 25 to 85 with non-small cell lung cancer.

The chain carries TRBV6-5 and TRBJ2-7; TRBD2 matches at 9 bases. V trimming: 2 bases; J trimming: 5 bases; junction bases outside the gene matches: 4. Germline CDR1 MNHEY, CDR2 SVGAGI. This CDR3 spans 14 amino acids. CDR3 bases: TGTGCCAGCAGTTACGGCGGGAGGGTGGACGAGCAGTACTTC. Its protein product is CASSYGGRVDEQYF.

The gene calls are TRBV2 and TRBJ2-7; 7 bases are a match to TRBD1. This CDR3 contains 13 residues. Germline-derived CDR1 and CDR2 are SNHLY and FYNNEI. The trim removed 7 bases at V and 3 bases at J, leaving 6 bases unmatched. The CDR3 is CASIRDSFYEQYF. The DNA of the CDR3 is TGTGCCAGCATCAGGGACAGCTTCTACGAGCAGTACTTC.

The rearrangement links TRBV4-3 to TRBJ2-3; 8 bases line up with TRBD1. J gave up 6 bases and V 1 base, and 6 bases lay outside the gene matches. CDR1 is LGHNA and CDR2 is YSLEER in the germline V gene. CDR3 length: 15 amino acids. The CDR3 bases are TGCGCCAGCAGCCAAGGGACAGGGTTCGTGGATACGCAGTATTTT. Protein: CASSQGTGFVDTQYF.

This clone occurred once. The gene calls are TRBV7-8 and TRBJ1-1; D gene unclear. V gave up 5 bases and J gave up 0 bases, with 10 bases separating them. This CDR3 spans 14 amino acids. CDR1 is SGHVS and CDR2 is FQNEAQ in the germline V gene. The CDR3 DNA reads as TGTGCCAGCAGCCGAGCCGGCCTGAACACTGAAGCTTTCTTT. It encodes CASSRAGLNTEAFF.

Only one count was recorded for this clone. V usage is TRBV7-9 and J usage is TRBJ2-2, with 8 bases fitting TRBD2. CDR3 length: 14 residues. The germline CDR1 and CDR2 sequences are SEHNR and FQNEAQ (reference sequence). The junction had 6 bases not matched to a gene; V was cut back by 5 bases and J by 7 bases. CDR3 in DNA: TGTGCCAGCAGCACCCGGGAGGGGTTCGGGGAGCTGTTTTTT. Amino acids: CASSTREGFGELFF.

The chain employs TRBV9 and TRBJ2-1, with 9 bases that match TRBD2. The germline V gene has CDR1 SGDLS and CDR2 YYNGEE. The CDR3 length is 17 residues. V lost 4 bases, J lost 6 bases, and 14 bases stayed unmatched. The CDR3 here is CASSTRGPIAGVNEQFF. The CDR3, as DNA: TGTGCCAGCAGCACCAGAGGGCCAATAGCGGGAGTCAATGAGCAGTTCTTC.

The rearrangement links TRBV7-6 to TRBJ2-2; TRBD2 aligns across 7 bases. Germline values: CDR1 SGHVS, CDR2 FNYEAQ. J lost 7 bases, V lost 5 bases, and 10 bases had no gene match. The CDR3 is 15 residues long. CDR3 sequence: CASSPGTIIGGELFF. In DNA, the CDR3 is TGTGCCAGCAGCCCCGGGACTATAATTGGCGGGGAGCTGTTTTTT. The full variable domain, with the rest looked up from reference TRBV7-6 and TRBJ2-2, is GAGVSQSPRYKVTKRGQDVALRCDPISGHVSLYWYRQALGQGPEFLTYFNYEAQQDKSGLPNDRFSAERPEGSISTLTIQRTEQRDSAMYRCASSPGTIIGGELFFGEGSRLTVL.

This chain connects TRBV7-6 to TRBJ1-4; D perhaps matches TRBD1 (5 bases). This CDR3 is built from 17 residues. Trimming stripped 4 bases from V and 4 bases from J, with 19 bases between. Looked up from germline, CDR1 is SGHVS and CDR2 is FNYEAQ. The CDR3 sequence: CASSSLSVGLGNEKLFF. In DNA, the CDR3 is TGTGCCAGCAGCTCCCTCTCTGTGGGGCTGGGTAATGAAAAACTGTTTTTT.

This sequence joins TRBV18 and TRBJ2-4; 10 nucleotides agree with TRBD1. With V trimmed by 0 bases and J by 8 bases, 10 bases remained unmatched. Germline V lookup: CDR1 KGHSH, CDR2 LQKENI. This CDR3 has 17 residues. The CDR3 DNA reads TGTGCCAGCTCACCACCGGTTTGGGACAGGGGAGAAGACATTCAGTACTTC. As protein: CASSPPVWDRGEDIQYF.

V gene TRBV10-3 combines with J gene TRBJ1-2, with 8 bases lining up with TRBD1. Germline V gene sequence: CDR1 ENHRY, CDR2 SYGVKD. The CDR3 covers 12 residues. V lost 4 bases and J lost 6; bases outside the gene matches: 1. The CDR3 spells CAISVTGDGYTF. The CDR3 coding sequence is TGTGCCATCAGTGTGACAGGGGATGGCTACACCTTC.

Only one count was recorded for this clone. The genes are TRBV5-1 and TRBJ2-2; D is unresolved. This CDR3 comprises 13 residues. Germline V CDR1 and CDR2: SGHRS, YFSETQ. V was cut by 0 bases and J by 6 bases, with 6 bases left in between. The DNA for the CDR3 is TGCGCCAGCAGCTTGGGATGGTCCGGGGAGCTGTTTTTT. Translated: CASSLGWSGELFF.

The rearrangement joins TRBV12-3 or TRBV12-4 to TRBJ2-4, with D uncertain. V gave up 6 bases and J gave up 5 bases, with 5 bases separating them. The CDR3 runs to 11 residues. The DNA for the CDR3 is TGTGCCAGCAGCCTAGAAAACATTCAGTACTTC. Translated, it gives CASSLENIQYF.

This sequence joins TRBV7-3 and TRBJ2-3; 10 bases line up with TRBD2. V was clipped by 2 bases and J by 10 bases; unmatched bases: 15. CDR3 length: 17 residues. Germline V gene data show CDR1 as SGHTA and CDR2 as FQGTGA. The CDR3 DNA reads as TGTGCCAGCAGCTTACACGGTAGCGGGGGGTCCTCCGCCCCGCAGTATTTT. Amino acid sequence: CASSLHGSGGSSAPQYF. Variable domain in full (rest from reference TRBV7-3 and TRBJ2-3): GAGVSQTPSNKVTEKGKYVELRCDPISGHTALYWYRQSLGQGPEFLIYFQGTGAADDSGLPNDRFFAVRPEGSVSTLKIQRTERGDSAVYLCASSLHGSGGSSAPQYFGPGTRLTVL.

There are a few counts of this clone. CDR3 sequence (DNA): TGTGCCTGGAGTACAGGGGGAGGCAATCAGCCCCAGCATTTT. This sequence encodes CAWSTGGGNQPQHF. This chain links TRBV30 with TRBJ1-5; 8 bases map to TRBD1. The CDR3 runs to 14 residues. Germline V gene data show CDR1 as GTSNPN and CDR2 as SVGIG (reference sequence). V was clipped by 2 bases and J by 2 bases; unmatched bases: 2.

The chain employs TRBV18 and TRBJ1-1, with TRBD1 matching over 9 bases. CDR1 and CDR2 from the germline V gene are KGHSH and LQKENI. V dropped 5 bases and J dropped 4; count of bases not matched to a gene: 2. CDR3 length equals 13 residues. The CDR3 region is CASSGDRATEAFF. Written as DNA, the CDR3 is TGTGCCAGCTCAGGGGACAGGGCCACTGAAGCTTTCTTT.

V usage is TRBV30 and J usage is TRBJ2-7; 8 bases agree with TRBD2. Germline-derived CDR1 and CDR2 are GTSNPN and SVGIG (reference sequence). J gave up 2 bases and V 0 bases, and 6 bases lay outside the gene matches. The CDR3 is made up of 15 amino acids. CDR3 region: CAWSVGLAGPYEQYF. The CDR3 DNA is TGTGCCTGGAGTGTAGGGCTAGCGGGCCCCTACGAGCAGTACTTC.

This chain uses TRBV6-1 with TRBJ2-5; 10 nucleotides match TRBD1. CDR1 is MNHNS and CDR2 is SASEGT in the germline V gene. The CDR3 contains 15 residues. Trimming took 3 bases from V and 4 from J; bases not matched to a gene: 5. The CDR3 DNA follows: TGTGCCAGCAGTGATTTTGGGACAGGGGTAGAGACCCAGTACTTC. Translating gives CASSDFGTGVETQYF.

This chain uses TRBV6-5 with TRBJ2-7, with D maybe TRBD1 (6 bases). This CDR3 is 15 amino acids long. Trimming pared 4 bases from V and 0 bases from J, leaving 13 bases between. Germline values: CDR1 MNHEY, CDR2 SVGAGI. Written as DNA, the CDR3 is TGTGCCAGCAGTTTCCTCGGGGACAACTCCTACGAGCAGTACTTC. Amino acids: CASSFLGDNSYEQYF.

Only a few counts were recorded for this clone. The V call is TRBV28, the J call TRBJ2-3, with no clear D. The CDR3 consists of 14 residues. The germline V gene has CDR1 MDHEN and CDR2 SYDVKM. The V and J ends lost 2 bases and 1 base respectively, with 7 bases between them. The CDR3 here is CASSLAKGTDTQYF. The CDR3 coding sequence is TGTGCCAGCAGTTTAGCGAAAGGCACAGATACGCAGTATTTT.

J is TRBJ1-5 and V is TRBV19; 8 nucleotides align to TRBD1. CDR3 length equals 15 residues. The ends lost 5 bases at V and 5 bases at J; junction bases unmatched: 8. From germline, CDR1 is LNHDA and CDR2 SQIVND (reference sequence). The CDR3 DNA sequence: TGTGCCAGTAGTCCTTTGGACAGGGACGATCAGCCCCAGCATTTT. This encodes CASSPLDRDDQPQHF. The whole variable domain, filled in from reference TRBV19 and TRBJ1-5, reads DGGITQSPKYLFRKEGQNVTLSCEQNLNHDAMYWYRQDPGQGLRLIYYSQIVNDFQKGDIAEGYSVSREKKESFPLTVTSAQKNPTAFYLCASSPLDRDDQPQHFGDGTRLSIL.

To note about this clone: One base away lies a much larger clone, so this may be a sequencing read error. CDR3 amino acids: CASSLEYTGELFF. The CDR3 DNA follows: TGTGCCAGCAGCTTGGAGTACACCGGGGAGCTGTTTTTT. The V gene is TRBV11-1, the J gene TRBJ2-2; D gene uncertain. The germline gives CDR1 SGHAT, CDR2 FQDESV (reference sequence). V gave up 3 bases and J gave up 3 bases, with 5 bases separating them. The CDR3 is 13 residues long.